This TCR beta chain originates from a study of T cell responses to AZD1222 COVID-19 vaccine. Trimming took 4 bases from V and 1 from J; bases not matched to a gene: 10. Germline V gives CDR1 SGHNT, CDR2 YYREEE (reference sequence). The CDR3 covers 16 residues. TCRdb keeps only in-frame clones here, not all; method: immunoSEQ multiplex PCR. The repertoire holds 150,000 or so clones, with roughly 92% as singletons. This clone has more than one count but fewer than ten. The antigen remains undetermined. The study's findings and limits: The study sampled repertoires only after the peak T cell response. Spike-specific TCR repertoires showed rising breadth and depth after two AZD1222 doses.

V usage is TRBV5-4 and J usage is TRBJ2-5, with TRBD1 identical over 7 bases. Sequencing was performed on peripheral blood, taken 28 days after the second AZD1222 dose. This TCR derives from an adult who received the AZD1222 COVID-19 vaccine. Written as DNA, the CDR3 is TGTGCCAGCAGCGGAGAGACAGGGAAAGCCCAAGAGACCCAGTACTTC. Encoded protein: CASSGETGKAQETQYF.